What follows is one TCR beta chain and its context. In the study's own analysis: Amplifying reference gene primers gave estimates of nucleated cell counts. Sequenced by immunoSEQ multiplex PCR; TCRdb stores in-frame clones only, minus some. The DNA was the basis for D and trimming; V, J and clone size are from that table. The data hold some 200,000 clones, with roughly 85% observed a single time. This record comes from a study of blood T cell repertoires in COVID-19. About the study: Sites across the United States, Italy and Spain contributed samples from acute and convalescent COVID-19.

CDR3 length: 13 residues. Germline CDR1 and CDR2: SGHRS and YFSETQ. Trimming shortened V by 4 bases and J by 5 bases, and 12 bases separated the two germline ends. The material sequenced was peripheral blood. The chain combines TRBV5-1 with TRBJ2-5; weak D call: TRBD1 (5 bases). The TCR originated in an older woman with acute or convalescent COVID-19. The CDR3 sequence: CASSPDSFETQYF. CDR3 sequence (DNA): TGCGCCAGCAGCCCCGACAGTTTTGAGACCCAGTACTTC.